The 15 T cell receptor beta chains presented below share a single source sample, sequenced in a study of PD-1 blockade in classical Hodgkin lymphoma. Sequenced by immunoSEQ multiplex PCR; TCRdb stores in-frame clones only, minus some. Here the sample spans more than 13,000 clones, under 90% being singletons. Indicated time point: cycle 4 day 1 (C4D1), after less than 7 weeks of nivolumab. In every patient, relapse followed autologous stem cell transplantation, while exposure to brentuximab vedotin differed. The authors enriched CD8+ T cells from thawed PBMCs via magnetic negative selection. Sample: CD8+ T cells from blood, taken before the fourth cycle of nivolumab. Source of these receptors: a human donor with classical Hodgkin lymphoma.

This clone was seen only once. The chain uses TRBV27 and TRBJ2-3, with 7 bases aligning to TRBD2. There are 15 residues in the CDR3. The germline V gene has CDR1 MNHEY and CDR2 SMNVEV (reference sequence). The J segment lost 2 bases and the V segment lost 3 bases, leaving 5 bases of the junction unmatched. Here the CDR3 reads CASSFGGSHTDTQYF. CDR3 nucleotide sequence: TGTGCCAGCAGTTTTGGCGGGAGCCACACAGATACGCAGTATTTT.

The genes are TRBV7-6 and TRBJ2-1; D is uncertain. CDR3 length: 15 residues. Germline V gene data show CDR1 as SGHVS and CDR2 as FNYEAQ. Between the trimmed V and J ends, which lost 1 base and 6 bases, there was a span of 13 bases. CDR3 sequence reads: CASSLEPTEVNEQFF. DNA of the CDR3: TGTGCCAGCAGCTTAGAACCCACCGAAGTCAATGAGCAGTTCTTC. Supplemented by reference TRBV7-6 and TRBJ2-1, the full variable domain reads GAGVSQSPRYKVTKRGQDVALRCDPISGHVSLYWYRQALGQGPEFLTYFNYEAQQDKSGLPNDRFSAERPEGSISTLTIQRTEQRDSAMYRCASSLEPTEVNEQFFGPGTRLTVL.

The gene calls are TRBV7-9 and TRBJ2-7; 7 nucleotides line up with TRBD1. The CDR3 has 16 residues. Germline V gene sequence: CDR1 SEHNR, CDR2 FQNEAQ (reference sequence). The V and J ends lost 5 bases and 4 bases, in that order; junction bases with no gene match: 14. CDR3: CASSETGTAVDYEQYF. CDR3 DNA sequence: TGTGCCAGCAGCGAAACCGGGACAGCGGTGGATTACGAGCAGTACTTC.

The CDR3 protein is CASSSIDKYNEQFF. CDR3 nucleotide sequence: TGTGCCAGCAGTTCCATCGACAAGTACAATGAGCAGTTCTTC. This chain uses TRBV6-8 with TRBJ2-1; D not certain. The germline V and J ends were trimmed by 4 bases and 4 bases, with 11 bases remaining between them. Germline V gene sequence: CDR1 MNHGY, CDR2 SAAAGT. This CDR3 comprises 14 residues.

The chain carries TRBV28 and TRBJ2-7; no reliable D call. Germline lookup yields CDR1 MDHEN and CDR2 SYDVKM. Trimming cost V 3 bases and J 5 bases, with 8 bases left between them. This CDR3 comprises 12 residues. This CDR3 reads CASSFWANEQYF. CDR3 coding DNA: TGTGCCAGCAGTTTTTGGGCCAACGAGCAGTACTTC.

V usage is TRBV6-5 and J usage is TRBJ2-5; the D gene is possibly TRBD1 (6 bases). This CDR3 contains 13 residues. Trimming left V 8 bases short and J 0 bases short, with 10 bases between. The germline V gene has CDR1 MNHEY and CDR2 SVGAGI. The CDR3 DNA reads as TGTGCCAGCGGGGGCAGAAACCAAGAGACCCAGTACTTC. This gives the protein CASGGRNQETQYF.

DNA of the CDR3: TGTGCCAGTAGTATAGACGGGGGATGGGTCAATGAGCAGTTCTTC. It encodes CASSIDGGWVNEQFF. This sequence joins TRBV19 and TRBJ2-1; D is perhaps TRBD2 (6 bases). There are 15 residues in the CDR3. CDR1 and CDR2 (germline): LNHDA, SQIVND (reference sequence). V shed 0 bases and J shed 6 bases, with 12 bases lying between them. Filled out from reference TRBV19 and TRBJ2-1, the complete variable domain reads DGGITQSPKYLFRKEGQNVTLSCEQNLNHDAMYWYRQDPGQGLRLIYYSQIVNDFQKGDIAEGYSVSREKKESFPLTVTSAQKNPTAFYLCASSIDGGWVNEQFFGPGTRLTVL.

The chain uses TRBV28 and TRBJ2-5; TRBD1 is a possible D gene (6 bases). Germline CDR1 reads MDHEN; CDR2 reads SYDVKM. This CDR3 has 14 amino acids. The V end was cut by 5 bases, the J end by 1 base, with 11 bases between. In DNA form, the CDR3 reads TGTGCCAGCAGTCCACAGGGCGGCCAAGAGACCCAGTACTTC. Protein sequence: CASSPQGGQETQYF.

This clone was counted once. V is TRBV27 and J is TRBJ2-7; 8 bases are a match to TRBD1. This CDR3 region has 14 residues. V gave up 3 bases and J gave up 3 bases; unmatched junction bases: 4. The germline V gene has CDR1 MNHEY and CDR2 SMNVEV (reference sequence). Here the CDR3 reads CASSLTGVGYEQYF. CDR3 in DNA: TGTGCCAGCAGTTTGACAGGGGTAGGCTACGAGCAGTACTTC.

The chain has TRBV4-2 and TRBJ1-5; the D is unclear. V lost 0 bases, J lost 7 bases, and 10 bases lay in between. Germline CDR1 and CDR2: LGHNA and YNFKEQ. There are 14 residues in the CDR3. The CDR3 loop is CASSQDHSGQPQHF. Here the CDR3 DNA reads TGTGCCAGCAGCCAAGATCACAGCGGGCAGCCCCAGCATTTT.

The gene calls are TRBV9 and TRBJ2-1, with TRBD2 matching 15 bases. This CDR3 is 17 amino acids long. Per germline, CDR1 SGDLS and CDR2 YYNGEE. The trim removed 3 bases at V and 4 bases at J, leaving 5 bases unmatched. The CDR3 here is CASSEWTSGGAYNEQFF. The CDR3 bases are TGTGCCAGCAGCGAGTGGACTAGCGGGGGGGCTTACAATGAGCAGTTCTTC. Based on the CDR3 plus reference TRBV9 and TRBJ2-1, the full variable domain is DSGVTQTPKHLITATGQRVTLRCSPRSGDLSVYWYQQSLDQGLQFLIQYYNGEERAKGNILERFSAQQFPDLHSELNLSSLELGDSALYFCASSEWTSGGAYNEQFFGPGTRLTVL.

The gene calls are TRBV6-1 and TRBJ2-2; tentatively, D is TRBD2 (5 bases). The CDR3 is made up of 14 amino acids. Trimming stripped 3 bases from V and 6 bases from J, with 11 bases between. Germline V gives CDR1 MNHNS, CDR2 SASEGT. CDR3 loop: CASSEFGDPGELFF. CDR3 nucleotide sequence: TGTGCCAGCAGTGAGTTCGGGGATCCCGGGGAGCTGTTTTTT.

V and J are TRBV19 and TRBJ1-1; D remains unclear. This CDR3 is built from 15 residues. The germline V and J ends were trimmed by 6 bases and 1 base, with 15 bases remaining between them. Germline CDR1 reads LNHDA; CDR2 reads SQIVND (reference sequence). The CDR3 protein is CASSISFGGNTEAFF. The CDR3 region has the DNA TGTGCCAGTAGCATCAGCTTTGGTGGGAACACTGAAGCTTTCTTT.

J is TRBJ2-5 and V is TRBV9, with 12 bases lining up with TRBD2. Germline CDR1 is SGDLS and CDR2 is YYNGEE. The CDR3 sequence is 15 residues long. V lost 3 bases, J lost 5 bases, and 5 bases stayed unmatched. The CDR3 is CASSASGGAGETQYF. CDR3 DNA: TGTGCCAGCAGCGCTAGCGGGGGGGCCGGGGAGACCCAGTACTTC.

Here the CDR3 reads CAIPPPEGGNEQFF. The CDR3 nucleotides are TGTGCTATACCCCCTCCCGAGGGAGGCAATGAGCAGTTCTTC. The gene calls are TRBV12-5 and TRBJ2-1; possibly TRBD2 for D (6 bases). CDR1 and CDR2 from the germline V gene are LGHNT and FRNRAP. V gave up 10 bases and J gave up 6 bases, with 19 bases separating them. The CDR3 contains 14 residues.